The 21 T cell receptor beta chains listed next were all sequenced from one sample in a study of blood T cell repertoires in COVID-19. Repertoires were generated with immunoSEQ multiplex PCR, while TCRdb's copy carries only in-frame clones and drops some. Among approximately 390,000 clones, approximately 90% were seen once, and the ten largest hold 10%. Sequences were obtained from PBMCs or T cells enriched from blood (not recorded which). The receptors were gathered from a woman in her forties or fifties who had recovered from COVID-19.

In this sample, this clone turned up once. The chain recombines TRBV27 with TRBJ1-5; D might be TRBD1 (6 bases). Looked up from germline, CDR1 is MNHEY and CDR2 is SMNVEV (reference sequence). The CDR3 length is 15 residues. Between the trimmed V and J ends, which lost 8 bases and 3 bases, there was a span of 17 bases. The CDR3 spells CASAPQGQFNQPQHF. CDR3 bases: TGTGCCAGCGCGCCACAGGGCCAATTCAATCAGCCCCAGCATTTT.

The chain links TRBV28 to TRBJ2-2, with 12 bases identical to TRBD1. With V trimmed by 0 bases and J by 6 bases, 8 bases remained unmatched. CDR1 is MDHEN and CDR2 is SYDVKM in the germline V gene. CDR3 length: 18 residues. The CDR3 nucleotides read TGTGCCAGCAGTTTATGGGACCGGGACAGGGGGCGCCCCGGGGAGCTGTTTTTT. Residues: CASSLWDRDRGRPGELFF.

This chain joins TRBV11-3 and TRBJ2-3, with D possibly being TRBD1 (7 bases). From germline, CDR1 is SGHNT and CDR2 YENEEA. The CDR3 totals 15 residues. With 5 bases removed from V and 0 bases from J, the gap between germline ends came to 12 bases. The CDR3 is CASSQGGSSTDTQYF. CDR3 nucleotide sequence: TGTGCCAGCAGCCAGGGGGGTAGCAGCACAGATACGCAGTATTTT.

The chain has TRBV19 and TRBJ1-5, with D unclear. Trimming shortened V by 2 bases and J by 6 bases, and 17 bases separated the two germline ends. The CDR3 has 16 residues. The germline V gene has CDR1 LNHDA and CDR2 SQIVND (reference sequence). CDR3 coding DNA: TGTGCCAGTAGTATAAGTTTCTTCGGAGGGCGTCAGCCCCAGCATTTT. Its translation is CASSISFFGGRQPQHF.

The genes are TRBV4-1 and TRBJ2-3; 11 bases are shared with TRBD1. The V gene end was trimmed by 6 bases and the J gene end by 3 bases; junction bases not matched to a gene: 2. CDR3 length: 14 amino acids. Germline CDR1 MGHRA, CDR2 YSYEKL. CDR3 nucleotides: TGCGCCAGCAGAGGGACAGGGGGGACAGATACGCAGTATTTT. This encodes CASRGTGGTDTQYF.

This chain connects TRBV7-9 to TRBJ1-3, with 8 bases matching TRBD1. Unmatched junction bases numbered 1, after V lost 0 bases and J lost 0 bases. The CDR3 length is 16 residues. Germline lookup yields CDR1 SEHNR and CDR2 FQNEAQ (reference sequence). The CDR3 bases are TGTGCCAGCAGCTTAGCGGGACAGGCCTCTGGAAACACCATATATTTT. It encodes CASSLAGQASGNTIYF.

V is TRBV7-2 and J is TRBJ2-3; TRBD2 matches at 7 bases. The CDR3 is 16 amino acids. Germline CDR1 reads SGHTA; CDR2 reads FQGNSA. Trimming cost V 1 base and J 0 bases; bases outside gene matches: 4. CDR3: CASSLDSAGSTDTQYF. The DNA for the CDR3 is TGTGCCAGCAGCTTAGATTCAGCGGGGAGCACAGATACGCAGTATTTT.

V and J are TRBV15 and TRBJ2-5, with TRBD1 matching over 8 bases. Germline V CDR1 and CDR2: LNHNV, YYDKDF (reference sequence). The ends lost 3 bases at V and 5 bases at J; junction bases unmatched: 5. CDR3 length: 14 residues. CDR3 protein: CATSRTGDRETQYF. The CDR3 bases are TGTGCCACCAGCAGGACAGGGGATCGGGAGACCCAGTACTTC. Looking up the rest from reference TRBV15 and TRBJ2-5 gives the full variable domain: DAMVIQNPRYQVTQFGKPVTLSCSQTLNHNVMYWYQQKSSQAPKLLFHYYDKDFNNEADTPDNFQSRRPNTSFCFLDIRSPGLGDTAMYLCATSRTGDRETQYFGPGTRLLVL.

The chain couples TRBV10-3 to TRBJ1-4; 7 bases align to TRBD1. The CDR3 spans 13 residues. Germline CDR1 and CDR2: ENHRY and SYGVKD. J lost 10 bases, V lost 2 bases, and 4 bases had no gene match. CDR3 DNA: TGTGCCATCAGTGAGGACAGGGTCGGAAAACTGTTTTTT. It encodes CAISEDRVGKLFF.

Regarding this clone: Other DNA variants within this sample encode the same CDR3. The V and J genes are TRBV18 and TRBJ1-1, with 8 bases identical to TRBD1. The trim removed 6 bases at V and 1 base at J, leaving 4 bases unmatched. This CDR3 spans 14 amino acids. Germline loops: CDR1 KGHSH, CDR2 LQKENI. DNA of the CDR3: TGTGCCAGCTCGCCCGGACAGGGGAACACTGAAGCTTTCTTT. Protein product: CASSPGQGNTEAFF.

A single count supports this clone. The gene calls are TRBV6-2 or TRBV6-3 and TRBJ2-7; TRBD2 might be the D (5 bases). The CDR3 is 12 residues long. Germline V gives CDR1 MNHEY, CDR2 SVGEGT. Trimming stripped 5 bases from V and 3 bases from J, with 8 bases between. The chain's CDR3 is CASSEGVYEQYF. CDR3 DNA sequence: TGTGCCAGCAGTGAGGGAGTCTACGAGCAGTACTTC.

This clone was found once. The rearrangement links TRBV6-1 to TRBJ2-7, with TRBD1 matching 7 bases. The CDR3 runs 18 residues. Germline CDR1 and CDR2: MNHNS and SASEGT. V dropped 3 bases and J dropped 2; count of bases not matched to a gene: 16. For the CDR3, the DNA is TGTGCCAGCAGTGATAGTCTTCGGTTTACAGGGGCCCCCTACGAGCAGTACTTC. Amino acids: CASSDSLRFTGAPYEQYF.

This chain uses TRBV11-2 with TRBJ1-4, with D hard to call. Germline assignment: CDR1 SGHAT and CDR2 FQNNGV. The CDR3 covers 15 residues. The V gene lost 3 bases and the J gene lost 3 bases, with 11 bases spanning the gap. The CDR3 bases are TGTGCCAGCAGCTTTTCGGGAAGAGCTAATGAAAAACTGTTTTTT. Its protein product is CASSFSGRANEKLFF.

The genes are TRBV19 and TRBJ1-1; D possibly corresponds to TRBD1 (5 bases). Germline loops: CDR1 LNHDA, CDR2 SQIVND (reference sequence). CDR3 size: 14 residues. V shed 3 bases and J shed 6 bases, with 14 bases lying between them. CDR3 nucleotide sequence: TGTGCCAGTAGTATTGGAGGGGCCAGGTCTGAAGCTTTCTTT. Its protein is CASSIGGARSEAFF. The full variable domain, rest sourced from reference TRBV19 and TRBJ1-1, is DGGITQSPKYLFRKEGQNVTLSCEQNLNHDAMYWYRQDPGQGLRLIYYSQIVNDFQKGDIAEGYSVSREKKESFPLTVTSAQKNPTAFYLCASSIGGARSEAFFGQGTRLTVV.

The CDR3 DNA reads TGTGCCAGCAGTTACCAGGGGTGGTATGGCTACACCTTC. Protein: CASSYQGWYGYTF. The chain joins TRBV6-5 to TRBJ1-2, with D tentatively TRBD1 (6 bases). CDR1 MNHEY and CDR2 SVGAGI come from the germline V gene. V was cut by 2 bases and J by 5 bases, with 9 bases left in between. The CDR3 sequence is 13 residues long.

The rearrangement joins TRBV7-9 to TRBJ2-5; perhaps TRBD2 as D (6 bases). Between the trimmed V and J ends, which lost 8 bases and 5 bases, there was a span of 15 bases. From germline, CDR1 is SEHNR and CDR2 FQNEAQ (reference sequence). The CDR3 runs 13 residues. CDR3 in amino acids: CASGVTGGETQYF. The CDR3 nucleotides read TGTGCCAGCGGAGTTACTGGGGGGGAGACCCAGTACTTC.

The J gene is TRBJ1-5, the V gene TRBV4-1; maybe TRBD1 (5 bases). V lost 0 bases, J lost 2 bases, and 8 bases lay in between. CDR1 MGHRA and CDR2 YSYEKL come from the germline V gene. The CDR3 has 15 residues. This CDR3 is CASSQDGGGNQPQHF. DNA of the CDR3: TGCGCCAGCAGCCAAGATGGGGGGGGCAATCAGCCCCAGCATTTT.

This clone came up a few times. V gene TRBV7-6 combines with J gene TRBJ1-5; D is unclear. The CDR3 runs 15 residues. CDR1 SGHVS and CDR2 FNYEAQ come from the germline V gene. Trimming shortened V by 1 base and J by 0 bases, and 7 bases separated the two germline ends. For the CDR3, the DNA is TGTGCCAGCAGCTTAGATGGAGCTAGCAATCAGCCCCAGCATTTT. It translates to CASSLDGASNQPQHF.

The rearrangement links TRBV7-9 to TRBJ2-6; the D is unclear. Per germline, CDR1 SEHNR and CDR2 FQNEAQ (reference sequence). This CDR3 contains 16 residues. Trimming took 1 base from V and 4 from J, leaving 11 bases between them. CDR3 sequence reads: CASSLVASGGANVLTF. Here the CDR3 DNA reads TGTGCCAGCAGCTTAGTAGCCTCTGGAGGGGCCAACGTCCTGACTTTC.

V and J are TRBV2 and TRBJ2-7; TRBD2 matches at 11 bases. J gave up 1 base and V 8 bases, and 16 bases lay outside the gene matches. Germline assignment: CDR1 SNHLY and CDR2 FYNNEI. This CDR3 is built from 18 residues. The CDR3 here is CASQSVAGGLISSYEQYF. CDR3 coding DNA: TGTGCCAGCCAGTCCGTAGCGGGGGGGCTTATTAGTTCCTACGAGCAGTACTTC.

The chain uses TRBV6-5 and TRBJ1-2, with 10 bases matching TRBD1. The CDR3 runs 15 residues. V lost 5 bases to trimming and J lost 8 bases; unmatched junction nucleotides: 11. CDR1 and CDR2 from the germline V gene are MNHEY and SVGAGI. CDR3 sequence: CASSRPGTGEVGYTF. In DNA form, the CDR3 reads TGTGCCAGCAGTAGACCCGGGACAGGGGAGGTGGGCTACACCTTC.